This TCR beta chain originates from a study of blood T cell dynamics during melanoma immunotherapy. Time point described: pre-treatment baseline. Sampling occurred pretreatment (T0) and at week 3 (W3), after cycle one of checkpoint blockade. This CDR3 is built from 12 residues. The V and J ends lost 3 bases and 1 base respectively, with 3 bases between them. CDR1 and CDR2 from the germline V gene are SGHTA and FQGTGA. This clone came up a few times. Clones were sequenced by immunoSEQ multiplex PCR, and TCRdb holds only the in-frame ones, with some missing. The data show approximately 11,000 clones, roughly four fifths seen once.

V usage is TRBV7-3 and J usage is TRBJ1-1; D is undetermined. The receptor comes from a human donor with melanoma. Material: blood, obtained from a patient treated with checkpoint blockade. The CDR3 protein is CASSFGNTEAFF. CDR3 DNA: TGTGCCAGCAGCTTTGGGAACACTGAAGCTTTCTTT.